The T cell receptor (beta chain) described here comes from a study of blood T cell repertoires in COVID-19. The table came from immunoSEQ multiplex PCR; TCRdb's copy has only in-frame clones and leaves some out. The sample lists approximately 300,000 clones, around 82% occurring once. This receptor was obtained from a human donor with COVID-19, enrolled during active disease. The donor label of this sample is uncertain. Sequencing used peripheral blood.

CDR3 DNA sequence: TGTGCCAGCAGCCATTGGGGACAGGGTAACACTGAAGCTTTCTTT. It specifies CASSHWGQGNTEAFF. The rearrangement joins TRBV3-1 (or the pseudogene TRBV3-2) to TRBJ1-1; 9 bases agree with TRBD1. Trimming removed 3 bases from V and 2 bases from J; junction bases left unmatched: 4. This CDR3 spans 15 amino acids. Germline V lookup: CDR1 LGHDT, CDR2 YNNKEL (reference sequence).